The 24 T cell receptor beta chains reported below all come from one sample, sequenced in a study of blood T cell repertoires in COVID-19. Measured with immunoSEQ multiplex PCR; TCRdb has only the in-frame clones, and not every one. The sample records some 230,000 clones, approximately 90% being singletons. Sequences were obtained from peripheral blood. All receptors derive from a man aged 25 to 45 who had recovered from COVID-19.

The chain carries TRBV7-9 and TRBJ1-2; D is possibly TRBD1 (6 bases). Trimming shortened V by 4 bases and J by 8 bases, and 14 bases separated the two germline ends. The CDR3 loop spans 13 amino acids. Germline CDR1 and CDR2: SEHNR and FQNEAQ (reference sequence). CDR3 region: CASSSGQTGGYTF. The CDR3 DNA reads TGTGCCAGCAGCTCCGGACAGACCGGGGGCTACACCTTC.

This chain joins TRBV19 and TRBJ1-5; D remains ambiguous. Trimming cost V 7 bases and J 4 bases, with 17 bases left between them. This CDR3 has 15 amino acids. Germline CDR1 reads LNHDA; CDR2 reads SQIVND (reference sequence). Written as DNA, the CDR3 is TGTGCCAGTACCTCACGGATGGAGCGGAATCAGCCCCAGCATTTT. It yields the protein CASTSRMERNQPQHF.

A few counts support this clone. The CDR3 loop is CASSLYSGANVLTF. CDR3 nucleotides: TGTGCCAGCAGCTTATACTCTGGGGCCAACGTCCTGACTTTC. This rearrangement joins TRBV7-7 to TRBJ2-6, with D uncertain. This CDR3 is 14 amino acids long. The V end was cut by 2 bases, the J end by 0 bases, with 2 bases between. Germline values: CDR1 SSHAT, CDR2 FNYEAQ (reference sequence).

This chain links TRBV5-6 with TRBJ2-1; no definite D call. This CDR3 comprises 14 residues. The V gene's germline CDR1 is SGHDT and CDR2 YYEEEE. Trimming took 4 bases from V and 8 from J, leaving 16 bases between them. The DNA for the CDR3 is TGTGCCAGCAGCCCACCCTCAGAACCCCATGAGCAGTTCTTC. Encoded protein: CASSPPSEPHEQFF.

The chain employs TRBV3-1 (or the pseudogene TRBV3-2) and TRBJ1-2; no firm D call. Trimming pared 4 bases from V and 4 bases from J, leaving 13 bases between. Germline assignment: CDR1 LGHDT and CDR2 YNNKEL (reference sequence). This CDR3 has 14 amino acids. Here the CDR3 reads CASSPTRVPYGYTF. The DNA for the CDR3 is TGTGCCAGCAGCCCTACGAGGGTTCCCTATGGCTACACCTTC.

The gene calls are TRBV10-3 and TRBJ2-7; 10 bases map to TRBD1. Germline loops: CDR1 ENHRY, CDR2 SYGVKD. J gave up 5 bases and V 8 bases, and 6 bases lay outside the gene matches. This CDR3 contains 13 residues. The CDR3 DNA sequence: TGTGCCATCGGCAGACAGGGGGCCAACGAGCAGTACTTC. Translated, it gives CAIGRQGANEQYF.

V gene TRBV10-2 combines with J gene TRBJ1-5; possible D gene TRBD1, 6 bases. The ends were cut back, 9 bases at V and 5 bases at J, with 11 bases in the middle. CDR3 length: 12 residues. Germline V gene data show CDR1 as WSHSY and CDR2 as SAAADI. The CDR3 here is CASGQTYQPQHF. The CDR3 DNA reads as TGCGCCAGTGGACAGACCTATCAGCCCCAGCATTTT.

The rearrangement uses TRBV18 and TRBJ1-4; D gene uncertain. V lost 8 bases, J lost 5 bases, and 12 bases lay in between. The CDR3 loop spans 13 amino acids. Germline CDR1 and CDR2: KGHSH and LQKENI. The CDR3 DNA reads as TGTGCCAGCCAGGCACAAGAAAATGAAAAACTGTTTTTT. Translating gives CASQAQENEKLFF.

J is TRBJ2-1 and V is TRBV10-3; 9 nucleotides match TRBD2. The ends lost 6 bases at V and 10 bases at J; junction bases unmatched: 16. Germline assignment: CDR1 ENHRY and CDR2 SYGVKD. This CDR3 region has 16 residues. CDR3: CAIRKTGTSPFREQFF. CDR3 in DNA: TGTGCCATCAGAAAAACCGGGACTAGCCCCTTCAGGGAGCAGTTCTTC.

This chain uses TRBV11-2 with TRBJ1-1; tentatively, D is TRBD1 (6 bases). CDR3 size: 15 residues. The V end was cut by 1 base, the J end by 3 bases, with 12 bases between. Germline loops: CDR1 SGHAT, CDR2 FQNNGV. The CDR3 DNA sequence: TGTGCCAGCAGCTTAGTGGTGGGGGCGGACACTGAAGCTTTCTTT. It codes for CASSLVVGADTEAFF.

The chain carries TRBV4-2 and TRBJ1-2; D call uncertain. CDR1 LGHNA and CDR2 YNFKEQ come from the germline V gene. The CDR3 totals 14 residues. Deletions cut 3 bases from V and 1 base from J, with 9 bases between. The CDR3 protein is CASSQQGDNYGYTF. The CDR3 DNA follows: TGTGCCAGCAGCCAGCAAGGAGATAACTATGGCTACACCTTC.

The rearrangement joins TRBV21-1 to TRBJ1-4. TRBV21-1 represents a pseudogene. The CDR3 consists of 16 residues. The CDR3 nucleotides are TGTGCCAGCAGCAAAGAGCGTGCCAGCCGAAATGAAAAACTGTTTTTT. Translation: CASSKERASRNEKLFF.

The chain is built from TRBV6-2 or TRBV6-3 and TRBJ2-1, with 9 positions matching TRBD2. Germline-derived CDR1 and CDR2 are MNHEY and SVGEGT. CDR3 length equals 16 residues. The V gene end was trimmed by 4 bases and the J gene end by 0 bases; junction bases not matched to a gene: 4. In DNA, the CDR3 is TGTGCCAGCAGTTCGGATAGCGGGAGCTCCTACAATGAGCAGTTCTTC. Encoded protein: CASSSDSGSSYNEQFF.

J is TRBJ2-3 and V is TRBV18; D perhaps matches TRBD2 (5 bases). Between the trimmed V and J ends, which lost 6 bases and 0 bases, there was a span of 16 bases. Germline CDR1 reads KGHSH; CDR2 reads LQKENI. The CDR3 covers 16 residues. CDR3 in DNA: TGTGCCAGCTCTCCGAGGGCGGGTGGGAGCACAGATACGCAGTATTTT. Translating gives CASSPRAGGSTDTQYF. Full variable domain (remainder filled in from reference TRBV18 and TRBJ2-3): NAGVMQNPRHLVRRRGQEARLRCSPMKGHSHVYWYRQLPEEGLKFMVYLQKENIIDESGMPKERFSAEFPKEGPSILRIQQVVRGDSAAYFCASSPRAGGSTDTQYFGPGTRLTVL.

This clone was detected only a few times. The CDR3 protein is CASSLAFQRRADTQYF. CDR3 bases: TGTGCCAGCAGCTTAGCGTTCCAGCGTCGGGCAGATACGCAGTATTTT. The V call is TRBV7-9, the J call TRBJ2-3; D unresolved. Trimming pared 0 bases from V and 4 bases from J, leaving 14 bases between. The CDR3 sequence is 16 residues long. Germline V gene sequence: CDR1 SEHNR, CDR2 FQNEAQ (reference sequence). The full variable domain, completed using reference TRBV7-9 and TRBJ2-3, is DTGVSQNPRHKITKRGQNVTFRCDPISEHNRLYWYRQTLGQGPEFLTYFQNEAQLEKSRLLSDRFSAERPKGSFSTLEIQRTEQGDSAMYLCASSLAFQRRADTQYFGPGTRLTVL.

The genes are TRBV18 and TRBJ1-4; 9 bases agree with TRBD1. V lost 2 bases, J lost 6 bases, and 1 base stayed unmatched. This CDR3 region has 14 residues. The germline gives CDR1 KGHSH, CDR2 LQKENI. The CDR3 here is CASSPTGGDEKLFF. The DNA of the CDR3 is TGTGCCAGCTCACCAACAGGGGGCGATGAAAAACTGTTTTTT.

The gene calls are TRBV2 and TRBJ1-5; 7 positions match TRBD1. This CDR3 spans 14 amino acids. V dropped 4 bases and J dropped 1; count of bases not matched to a gene: 1. CDR1 is SNHLY and CDR2 is FYNNEI in the germline V gene. This CDR3 reads CASSGDSSNQPQHF. The CDR3 bases are TGTGCCAGCAGTGGGGACAGCAGCAATCAGCCCCAGCATTTT.

The chain employs TRBV27 and TRBJ1-2; TRBD1 is a possible D gene (6 bases). CDR3 length equals 12 residues. Germline CDR1 reads MNHEY; CDR2 reads SMNVEV (reference sequence). The V end was cut by 5 bases, the J end by 7 bases, with 11 bases between. The CDR3 DNA reads TGTGCCAGCAGTACAGGGTATGGTGGCTACACCTTC. Encoded protein: CASSTGYGGYTF.

This clone was picked up a small number of times. The chain combines TRBV3-1 (or the pseudogene TRBV3-2) with TRBJ1-4, with TRBD1 matching 7 bases. The CDR3 is 18 amino acids. Germline CDR1 is LGHDT and CDR2 is YNNKEL (reference sequence). Trimming at V came to 4 bases and at J to 6 bases, leaving 17 bases not matched to a gene. The CDR3 protein is CASSRMDRTGVEDEKLFF. DNA for the CDR3: TGTGCCAGCAGCCGGATGGACCGAACAGGGGTGGAAGATGAAAAACTGTTTTTT.

The rearrangement joins TRBV30 to TRBJ1-5; D not certain. V was cut by 2 bases and J by 0 bases, with 11 bases left in between. From germline, CDR1 is GTSNPN and CDR2 SVGIG (reference sequence). The CDR3 consists of 15 residues. The CDR3 protein is CAWSMGLYSNQPQHF. The CDR3 DNA reads TGTGCCTGGAGTATGGGCCTCTATAGCAATCAGCCCCAGCATTTT.

The chain couples TRBV13 to TRBJ2-2, with 9 bases lining up with TRBD1. The CDR3 sequence is 16 residues long. V was pared by 5 bases and J by 4 bases, with 8 bases of the junction left unmatched. Germline lookup yields CDR1 PRHDT and CDR2 FYEKMQ (reference sequence). CDR3 coding DNA: TGTGCCAGCAGCCACACAGGGGGCTCGGGCACCGGGGAGCTGTTTTTT. The encoded protein is CASSHTGGSGTGELFF.

V usage is TRBV5-4 and J usage is TRBJ2-7, with 9 bases lining up with TRBD2. V dropped 0 bases and J dropped 0; count of bases not matched to a gene: 4. Germline lookup yields CDR1 SGHNT and CDR2 YYREEE (reference sequence). CDR3 length: 16 residues. The chain's CDR3 is CASSLGLAESSYEQYF. The CDR3 DNA follows: TGTGCCAGCAGCTTGGGACTAGCGGAAAGCTCCTACGAGCAGTACTTC.

The gene calls are TRBV15 and TRBJ2-7, with TRBD2 as a possible D gene (5 bases). Germline loops: CDR1 LNHNV, CDR2 YYDKDF (reference sequence). This CDR3 is built from 13 residues. V lost 6 bases and J lost 0, with 9 bases in between. The CDR3 loop reads CATRSGASYEQYF. The CDR3, as DNA: TGTGCCACCAGGAGCGGTGCCTCCTACGAGCAGTACTTC.

This clone appeared a single time. The chain uses TRBV30 and TRBJ2-7; weak D call: TRBD1 (6 bases). CDR1 is GTSNPN, CDR2 SVGIG, per germline (reference sequence). This CDR3 is built from 13 residues. The germline V and J ends were trimmed by 5 bases and 3 bases, with 14 bases remaining between them. The CDR3 region is CAWYQQGNYEQYF. CDR3 nucleotide sequence: TGTGCCTGGTACCAACAGGGAAACTACGAGCAGTACTTC.